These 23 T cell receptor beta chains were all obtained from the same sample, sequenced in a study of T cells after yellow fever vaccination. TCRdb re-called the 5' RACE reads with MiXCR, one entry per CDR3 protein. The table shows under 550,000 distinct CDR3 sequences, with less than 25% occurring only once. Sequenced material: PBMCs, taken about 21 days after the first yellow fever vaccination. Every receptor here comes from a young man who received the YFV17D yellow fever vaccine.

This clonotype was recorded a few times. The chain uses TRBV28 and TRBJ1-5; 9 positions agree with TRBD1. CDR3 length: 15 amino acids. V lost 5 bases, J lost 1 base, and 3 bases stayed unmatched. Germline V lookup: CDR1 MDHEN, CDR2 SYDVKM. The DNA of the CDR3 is TGTGCCAGCAGTCGACAGGGGGTAAGCAATCAGCCCCAGCATTTT. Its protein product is CASSRQGVSNQPQHF. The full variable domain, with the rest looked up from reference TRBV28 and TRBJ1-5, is DVKVTQSSRYLVKRTGEKVFLECVQDMDHENMFWYRQDPGLGLRLIYFSYDVKMKEKGDIPEGYSVSREKKERFSLILESASTNQTSMYLCASSRQGVSNQPQHFGDGTRLSIL.

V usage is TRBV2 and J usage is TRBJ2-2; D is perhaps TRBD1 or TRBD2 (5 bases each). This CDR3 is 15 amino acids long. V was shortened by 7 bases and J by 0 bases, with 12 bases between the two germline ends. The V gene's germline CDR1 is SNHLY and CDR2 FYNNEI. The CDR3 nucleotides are TGTGCCAGCACGGGGCTGGACGCGAACACCGGGGAGCTGTTTTTT. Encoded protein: CASTGLDANTGELFF.

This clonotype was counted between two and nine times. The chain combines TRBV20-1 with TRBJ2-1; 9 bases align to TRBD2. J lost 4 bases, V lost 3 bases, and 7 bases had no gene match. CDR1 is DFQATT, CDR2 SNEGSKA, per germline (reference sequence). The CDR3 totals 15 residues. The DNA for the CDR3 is TGCAGTGCTAGCCCCCGACTAGCGGCTTACAATGAGCAGTTCTTC. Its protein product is CSASPRLAAYNEQFF.

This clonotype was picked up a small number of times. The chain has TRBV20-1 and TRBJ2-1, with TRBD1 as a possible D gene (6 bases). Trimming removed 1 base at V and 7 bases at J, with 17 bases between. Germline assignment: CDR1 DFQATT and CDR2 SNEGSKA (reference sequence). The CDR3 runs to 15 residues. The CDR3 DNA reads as TGCAGTGCTAGAGTAGTCAGGGGCATTAGGAATGAGCAGTTCTTC. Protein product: CSARVVRGIRNEQFF.

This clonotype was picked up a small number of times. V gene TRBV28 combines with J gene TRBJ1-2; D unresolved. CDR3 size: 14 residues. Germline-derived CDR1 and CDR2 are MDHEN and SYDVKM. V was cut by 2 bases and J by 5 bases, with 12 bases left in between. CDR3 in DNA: TGTGCCAGCAGTTTACTTCCAGACGGGTATGGCTACACCTTC. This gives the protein CASSLLPDGYGYTF.

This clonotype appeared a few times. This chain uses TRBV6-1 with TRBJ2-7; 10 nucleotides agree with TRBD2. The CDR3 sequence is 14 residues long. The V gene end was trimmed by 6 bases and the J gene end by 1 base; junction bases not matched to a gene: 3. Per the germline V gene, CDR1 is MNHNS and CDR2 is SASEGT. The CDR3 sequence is CASRTSGDSYEQYF. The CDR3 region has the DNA TGTGCCAGCAGAACTAGCGGGGATTCCTACGAGCAGTACTTC.

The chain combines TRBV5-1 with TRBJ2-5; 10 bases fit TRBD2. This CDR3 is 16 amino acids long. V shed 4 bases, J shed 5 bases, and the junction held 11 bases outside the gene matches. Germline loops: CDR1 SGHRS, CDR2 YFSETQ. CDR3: CASSQKTSGSVETQYF. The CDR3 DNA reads TGCGCCAGCAGCCAGAAGACTAGCGGGTCAGTCGAGACCCAGTACTTC.

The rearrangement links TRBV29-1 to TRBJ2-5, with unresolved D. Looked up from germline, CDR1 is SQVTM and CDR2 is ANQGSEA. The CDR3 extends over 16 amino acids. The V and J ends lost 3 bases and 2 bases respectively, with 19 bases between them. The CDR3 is CSVEFSRLSPQETQYF. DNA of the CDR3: TGCAGCGTTGAGTTTTCTAGGTTATCCCCACAAGAGACCCAGTACTTC.

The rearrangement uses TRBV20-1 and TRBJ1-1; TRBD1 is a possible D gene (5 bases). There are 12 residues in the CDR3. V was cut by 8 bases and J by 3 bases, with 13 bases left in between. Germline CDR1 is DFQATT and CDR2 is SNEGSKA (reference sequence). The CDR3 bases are TGCAGTTCGGAATCGGGGGACACTGAAGCTTTCTTT. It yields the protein CSSESGDTEAFF.

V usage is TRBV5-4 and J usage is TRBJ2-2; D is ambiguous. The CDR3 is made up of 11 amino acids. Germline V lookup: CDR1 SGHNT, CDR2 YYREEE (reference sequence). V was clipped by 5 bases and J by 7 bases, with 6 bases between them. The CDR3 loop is CASRGGGELFF. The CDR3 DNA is TGTGCCAGCAGGGGTGGCGGGGAGCTGTTTTTT.

CDR3 sequence reads: CASSQDIWTEGTDTQYF. Written as DNA, the CDR3 is TGCGCCAGCAGCCAGGATATCTGGACCGAAGGTACAGATACGCAGTATTTT. This sequence joins TRBV4-3 and TRBJ2-3; D not certain. Trimming pared 3 bases from V and 3 bases from J, leaving 19 bases between. This CDR3 has 17 amino acids. CDR1 and CDR2 (germline): LGHNA, YSLEER.

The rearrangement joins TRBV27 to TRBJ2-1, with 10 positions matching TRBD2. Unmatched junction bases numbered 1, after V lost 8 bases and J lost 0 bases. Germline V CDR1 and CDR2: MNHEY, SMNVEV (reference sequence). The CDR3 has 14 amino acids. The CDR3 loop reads CASLAGDSYNEQFF. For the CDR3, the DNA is TGTGCCAGCCTAGCGGGGGACTCCTACAATGAGCAGTTCTTC.

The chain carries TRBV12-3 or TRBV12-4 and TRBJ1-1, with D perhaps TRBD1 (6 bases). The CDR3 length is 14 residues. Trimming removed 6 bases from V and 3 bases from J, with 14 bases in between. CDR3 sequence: CASSPGGGDTEAFF. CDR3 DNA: TGTGCCAGCAGCCCGGGGGGCGGGGACACTGAAGCTTTCTTT.

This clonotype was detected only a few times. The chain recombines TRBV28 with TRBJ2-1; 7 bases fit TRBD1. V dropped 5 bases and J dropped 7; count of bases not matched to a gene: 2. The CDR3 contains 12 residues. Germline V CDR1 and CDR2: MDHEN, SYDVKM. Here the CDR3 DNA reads TGTGCCAGCAGTCAACAGGGGAATGAGCAGTTCTTC. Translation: CASSQQGNEQFF.

This chain's CDR3 is CASSQPSGGQHNEQFF. CDR3 sequence (DNA): TGTGCCAGCAGCCAACCTAGCGGGGGACAACACAATGAGCAGTTCTTC. The J gene is TRBJ2-1, the V gene TRBV4-2; 10 nucleotides match TRBD2. The CDR3 is made up of 16 amino acids. Per germline, CDR1 LGHNA and CDR2 YNFKEQ. After removal of 2 bases from V and 5 bases from J, the junction contained 6 bases not matched to a gene.

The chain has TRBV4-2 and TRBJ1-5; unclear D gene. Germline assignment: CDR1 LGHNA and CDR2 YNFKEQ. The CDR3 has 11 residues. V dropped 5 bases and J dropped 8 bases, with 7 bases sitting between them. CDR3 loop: CASSGRKPQHF. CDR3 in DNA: TGTGCCAGCAGCGGAAGGAAGCCCCAGCATTTT.

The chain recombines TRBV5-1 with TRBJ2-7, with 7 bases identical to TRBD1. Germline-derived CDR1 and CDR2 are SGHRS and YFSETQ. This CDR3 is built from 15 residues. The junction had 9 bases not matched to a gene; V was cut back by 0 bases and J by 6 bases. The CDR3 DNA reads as TGCGCCAGCAGCTTGGTTGACAGGGTTGCCGGCGAGCAGTACTTC. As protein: CASSLVDRVAGEQYF.

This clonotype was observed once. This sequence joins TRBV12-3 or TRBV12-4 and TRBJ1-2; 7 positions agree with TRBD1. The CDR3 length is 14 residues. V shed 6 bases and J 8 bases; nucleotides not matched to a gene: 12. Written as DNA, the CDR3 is TGTGCCAGCAGAGGGGGCGCGGTCCGTGTCGGCTACACCTTC. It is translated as CASRGGAVRVGYTF.

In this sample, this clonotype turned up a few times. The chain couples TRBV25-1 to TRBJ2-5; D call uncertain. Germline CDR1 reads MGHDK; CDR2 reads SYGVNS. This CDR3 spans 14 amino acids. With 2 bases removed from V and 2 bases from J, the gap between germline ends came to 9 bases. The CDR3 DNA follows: TGTGCCAGCAGTGAACGATTTTTTCAAGAGACCCAGTACTTC. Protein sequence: CASSERFFQETQYF.

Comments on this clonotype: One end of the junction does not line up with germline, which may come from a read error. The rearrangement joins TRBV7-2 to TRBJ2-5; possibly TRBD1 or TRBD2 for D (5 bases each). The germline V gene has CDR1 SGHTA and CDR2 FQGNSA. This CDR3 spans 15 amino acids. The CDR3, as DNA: TGTGACAGCAGCATCAATTGGGGGTCCCAAGAGACCCAGTACTTC. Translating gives CDSSINWGSQETQYF.

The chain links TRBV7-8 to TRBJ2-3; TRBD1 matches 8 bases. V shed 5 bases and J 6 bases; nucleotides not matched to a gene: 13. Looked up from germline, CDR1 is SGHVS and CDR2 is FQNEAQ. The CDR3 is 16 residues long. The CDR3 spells CASSIGQGRPLDTQYF. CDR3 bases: TGTGCCAGCAGCATTGGACAGGGTAGACCATTGGATACGCAGTATTTT.

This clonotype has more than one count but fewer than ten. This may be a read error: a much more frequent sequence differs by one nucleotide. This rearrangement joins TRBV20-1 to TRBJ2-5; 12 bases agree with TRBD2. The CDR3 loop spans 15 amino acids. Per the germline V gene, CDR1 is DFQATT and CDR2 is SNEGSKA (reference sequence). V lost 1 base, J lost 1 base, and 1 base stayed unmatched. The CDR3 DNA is TGCAGTGCTAGAGGGACTAGCGGGGTCCAAGAGACCCAGTACTTC. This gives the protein CSARGTSGVQETQYF.

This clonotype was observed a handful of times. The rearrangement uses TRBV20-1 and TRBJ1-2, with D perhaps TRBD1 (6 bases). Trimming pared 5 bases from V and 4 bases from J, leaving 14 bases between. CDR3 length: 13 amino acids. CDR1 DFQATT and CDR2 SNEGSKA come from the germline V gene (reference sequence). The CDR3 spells CSAHGQTLYGYTF. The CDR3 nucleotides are TGCAGTGCTCACGGACAGACTCTCTATGGCTACACCTTC.